The 31 T cell receptor beta chains below were found in one sample sequenced in a study of CD8+ T cells in alopecia areata. RNA, once extracted, was reverse transcribed into cDNA for use as the sequencing template. The protocol was immunoSEQ multiplex PCR, while the TCRdb copy is restricted to in-frame clones and leaves out a portion. The table shows about 270,000 clones, with about three fifths occurring only once. Treatment in this sample: oral pan-JAK inhibitor, 5-10 mg twice daily. The material sequenced was CD4+ T cells sorted from blood, taken at week 52, from a patient treated with tofacitinib. The source is a human donor with alopecia areata.

CDR3 amino acids: CAWGDFGTQYF. CDR3 in DNA: TGTGCCTGGGGGGATTTTGGAACCCAGTACTTC. The J gene is TRBJ2-5, the V gene TRBV30, with D unresolved. The germline V gene encodes CDR1 GTSNPN and CDR2 SVGIG (reference sequence). V lost 5 bases to trimming and J lost 8 bases, with 12 bases between them. There are 11 residues in the CDR3.

The chain combines TRBV5-1 with TRBJ2-5, with unresolved D. In germline, CDR1 is SGHRS, CDR2 YFSETQ. This CDR3 comprises 14 residues. V was pared by 4 bases and J by 1 base, with 11 bases between. This CDR3 is CASSARVRQETQYF. CDR3 sequence (DNA): TGCGCCAGCAGCGCCCGGGTACGCCAAGAGACCCAGTACTTC.

This clone has just a few counts. The chain recombines TRBV6-5 with TRBJ1-6; 7 nucleotides line up with TRBD1. Looked up from germline, CDR1 is MNHEY and CDR2 is SVGAGI. Germline trimming cut 5 bases from V and 6 bases from J; bases unmatched to any gene: 4. This CDR3 has 14 residues. The CDR3 region is CASSPTGTNSPLHF. Here the CDR3 DNA reads TGTGCCAGCAGTCCGACAGGGACTAATTCACCCCTCCACTTT.

The rearrangement joins TRBV5-1 to TRBJ2-5; 10 bases align to TRBD1. After removal of 0 bases from V and 4 bases from J, the junction contained 3 bases not matched to a gene. The germline V gene encodes CDR1 SGHRS and CDR2 YFSETQ. The CDR3 contains 15 residues. This CDR3 reads CASSLEGQGIETQYF. The DNA of the CDR3 is TGCGCCAGCAGCTTGGAGGGACAGGGGATAGAGACCCAGTACTTC.

This chain uses TRBV4-1 with TRBJ1-2; the match to TRBD1 covers 8 bases. The CDR3 spans 16 residues. Unmatched junction bases numbered 7, after V lost 0 bases and J lost 4 bases. From germline, CDR1 is MGHRA and CDR2 YSYEKL. The CDR3 DNA is TGCGCCAGCAGCCAAGATCGGCAGGGGGCCCGCTATGGCTACACCTTC. It codes for CASSQDRQGARYGYTF.

This chain joins TRBV15 and TRBJ2-3, with D possibly matching TRBD1 (7 bases). CDR1 is LNHNV, CDR2 YYDKDF, per germline (reference sequence). CDR3 length: 17 residues. V lost 4 bases, J lost 5 bases, and 22 bases lay in between. The CDR3 loop is CATSTLRAGGFIDTQYF. CDR3 DNA: TGTGCCACCAGCACCCTCAGGGCAGGGGGGTTTATAGATACGCAGTATTTT.

This chain uses TRBV5-6 with TRBJ2-5; unclear D gene. The CDR3 contains 16 residues. Germline V gene sequence: CDR1 SGHDT, CDR2 YYEEEE. With 1 base removed from V and 6 bases from J, the gap between germline ends came to 19 bases. In DNA form, the CDR3 reads TGTGCCAGCAGCTTGCGGACGGACGGGTGGATAAAGACCCAGTACTTC. Encoded protein: CASSLRTDGWIKTQYF.

There are a few counts of this clone. V usage is TRBV11-2 and J usage is TRBJ2-3; D might be TRBD2 (6 bases). V was trimmed by 0 bases and J by 1 base, leaving 11 bases between them. The CDR3 loop spans 16 amino acids. Germline CDR1 SGHAT, CDR2 FQNNGV. CDR3 bases: TGTGCCAGCAGCTTAGAGGGCGGGGCGGGCACAGATACGCAGTATTTT. Its translation is CASSLEGGAGTDTQYF.

This clone was seen a handful of times. The CDR3 DNA follows: TGTGCCAGCAGCAAGGACGGATTGTACATTCAGTACTTC. Translation: CASSKDGLYIQYF. The chain uses TRBV11-2 and TRBJ2-4; D remains unclear. Germline V gene lookup returns CDR1 SGHAT and CDR2 FQNNGV. V was cut by 5 bases and J by 8 bases, with 13 bases left in between. The CDR3 contains 13 residues.

This clone was seen only a few times. V and J are TRBV7-2 and TRBJ2-7; tentative D call: TRBD2 (5 bases). This CDR3 has 13 residues. Trimming left V 5 bases short and J 4 bases short, with 12 bases between. Germline V gives CDR1 SGHTA, CDR2 FQGNSA. Written as DNA, the CDR3 is TGTGCCAGCAGCCCGGTTCGGGGATACGAGCAGTACTTC. Amino acids: CASSPVRGYEQYF.

This clone appeared a few times. The J gene is TRBJ2-3, the V gene TRBV29-1; TRBD1 aligns across 9 bases. Germline lookup yields CDR1 SQVTM and CDR2 ANQGSEA. The CDR3 length is 12 residues. CDR3 region: CSADRGMDTQYF. The CDR3 region has the DNA TGCAGTGCGGACAGGGGCATGGATACGCAGTATTTT.

The chain carries TRBV7-9 and TRBJ2-5, with D tentatively TRBD1 (6 bases). The CDR3 has 16 residues. Trimming pared 3 bases from V and 3 bases from J, leaving 17 bases between. Germline assignment: CDR1 SEHNR and CDR2 FQNEAQ (reference sequence). The CDR3 region has the DNA TGTGCCAGCAGCTTCGACAGCCAGGGGCTTAAAGAGACCCAGTACTTC. It encodes CASSFDSQGLKETQYF.

The CDR3 reads CASGLEGLQDTQYF. Here the CDR3 DNA reads TGTGCCAGCGGGCTAGAGGGACTACAGGATACGCAGTATTTT. The V gene is TRBV9, the J gene TRBJ2-3; TRBD2 aligns across 7 bases. Trimming cost V 7 bases and J 6 bases; bases outside gene matches: 11. CDR3 length: 14 residues. Germline values: CDR1 SGDLS, CDR2 YYNGEE.

The J gene is TRBJ2-3, the V gene TRBV30; possible D gene TRBD2, 7 bases. Germline-derived CDR1 and CDR2 are GTSNPN and SVGIG (reference sequence). The V gene lost 3 bases and the J gene lost 2 bases, with 9 bases spanning the gap. The CDR3 totals 13 residues. CDR3 DNA sequence: TGTGCCTGGAGGGCGGGGGCCACAGATACGCAGTATTTT. Its translation is CAWRAGATDTQYF. The whole variable domain, filled in from reference TRBV30 and TRBJ2-3, reads SQTIHQWPATLVQPVGSPLSLECTVEGTSNPNLYWYRQAAGRGLQLLFYSVGIGQISSEVPQNLSASRPQDRQFILSSKKLLLSDSGFYLCAWRAGATDTQYFGPGTRLTVL.

The V call is TRBV5-1, the J call TRBJ2-2; 9 bases fit TRBD1. V gave up 1 base and J gave up 5 bases; unmatched junction bases: 6. CDR1 is SGHRS, CDR2 YFSETQ, per germline. The CDR3 has 16 amino acids. The DNA for the CDR3 is TGCGCCAGCAGCTTGAGTGGACAGGGGCGGACCGGGGAGCTGTTTTTT. Protein: CASSLSGQGRTGELFF.

The chain has TRBV5-1 and TRBJ1-1, with D maybe TRBD1 (5 bases). V was trimmed by 2 bases and J by 4 bases, leaving 12 bases between them. CDR1 and CDR2 from the germline V gene are SGHRS and YFSETQ. The CDR3 extends over 14 amino acids. The CDR3 region is CASSFGTAGTEAFF. In nucleotides, the CDR3 is TGCGCCAGCAGCTTTGGGACGGCCGGCACTGAAGCTTTCTTT. Based on the CDR3 plus reference TRBV5-1 and TRBJ1-1, the full variable domain is KAGVTQTPRYLIKTRGQQVTLSCSPISGHRSVSWYQQTPGQGLQFLFEYFSETQRNKGNFPGRFSGRQFSNSRSEMNVSTLELGDSALYLCASSFGTAGTEAFFGQGTRLTVV.

This chain joins TRBV5-4 and TRBJ2-7, with 9 positions matching TRBD1. V shed 4 bases and J 3 bases; nucleotides not matched to a gene: 11. Looked up from germline, CDR1 is SGHNT and CDR2 is YYREEE (reference sequence). CDR3 length: 16 amino acids. The CDR3 coding sequence is TGTGCCAGCAGCCAGGGCCGGGACAGGGTTTTCTACGAGCAGTACTTC. Protein sequence: CASSQGRDRVFYEQYF.

There are a few counts of this clone. This chain joins TRBV29-1 and TRBJ1-5, with 8 bases matching TRBD1. This CDR3 is built from 15 residues. V lost 4 bases to trimming and J lost 2 bases; unmatched junction nucleotides: 7. The germline V gene has CDR1 SQVTM and CDR2 ANQGSEA. The CDR3 sequence: CSVGGQVGGNQPQHF. The CDR3 coding sequence is TGCAGCGTTGGGGGACAGGTCGGCGGCAATCAGCCCCAGCATTTT.

This clone was found once. This chain uses TRBV25-1 with TRBJ2-2; TRBD1 aligns across 10 bases. Germline V gives CDR1 MGHDK, CDR2 SYGVNS. Trimming at V came to 0 bases and at J to 4 bases, leaving 5 bases not matched to a gene. There are 17 residues in the CDR3. In nucleotides, the CDR3 is TGTGCCAGCAGTGAATATGACAGGGGGCTTGTCACCGGGGAGCTGTTTTTT. Translation gives CASSEYDRGLVTGELFF.

V gene TRBV5-1 combines with J gene TRBJ2-3, with D tentatively TRBD1 or TRBD2 (5 bases each). Trimming took off 0 bases at V and 8 bases at J, with 10 bases between the two ends. Germline V gene lookup returns CDR1 SGHRS and CDR2 YFSETQ. The CDR3 runs to 13 residues. This CDR3 is CASSLDFGGTQYF. The CDR3 region has the DNA TGCGCCAGCAGCTTGGACTTTGGGGGTACGCAGTATTTT.

This chain joins TRBV25-1 and TRBJ1-3; D remains ambiguous. This CDR3 is built from 13 residues. V was clipped by 7 bases and J by 0 bases, with 7 bases between them. Germline assignment: CDR1 MGHDK and CDR2 SYGVNS. CDR3 nucleotides: TGTGCCAGCAAGGAGGACTCTGGAAACACCATATATTTT. Translated, it gives CASKEDSGNTIYF.

The genes are TRBV9 and TRBJ1-3; the D gene is possibly TRBD1 (5 bases). Trimming shortened V by 3 bases and J by 4 bases, and 17 bases separated the two germline ends. The CDR3 covers 16 residues. Germline V gene data show CDR1 as SGDLS and CDR2 as YYNGEE. The CDR3 sequence: CASSGGTGQGGNTIYF. The CDR3, as DNA: TGTGCCAGCAGCGGGGGAACGGGGCAGGGAGGAAACACCATATATTTT.

The V call is TRBV9, the J call TRBJ2-2, with 8 bases fitting TRBD2. The V gene end was trimmed by 1 base and the J gene end by 3 bases; junction bases not matched to a gene: 2. Germline V gene sequence: CDR1 SGDLS, CDR2 YYNGEE. The CDR3 loop spans 15 amino acids. This CDR3 is CASSVIGGDTGELFF. In nucleotides, the CDR3 is TGTGCCAGCAGCGTAATCGGGGGGGACACCGGGGAGCTGTTTTTT.

This clone has more than one count but fewer than ten. The V call is TRBV7-9, the J call TRBJ2-2, with TRBD2 as a possible D gene (6 bases). Trimming pared 2 bases from V and 4 bases from J, leaving 8 bases between. Germline V gene data show CDR1 as SEHNR and CDR2 as FQNEAQ (reference sequence). The CDR3 is made up of 14 amino acids. The CDR3 loop reads CASSLRRGTGELFF. As DNA, the CDR3 is TGTGCCAGCAGCTTACGGAGGGGCACCGGGGAGCTGTTTTTT.

The V and J genes are TRBV19 and TRBJ1-5; 10 nucleotides agree with TRBD1. CDR1 LNHDA and CDR2 SQIVND come from the germline V gene (reference sequence). The CDR3 length is 15 residues. V lost 5 bases, J lost 7 bases, and 8 bases stayed unmatched. The CDR3 region has the DNA TGTGCCAGTAGTCAGAGACAGGGGGCTTACCAGCCCCAGCATTTT. Its protein is CASSQRQGAYQPQHF.

The chain employs TRBV29-1 and TRBJ1-1; unclear D gene. The germline CDR1 and CDR2 sequences are SQVTM and ANQGSEA. V gave up 6 bases and J gave up 5 bases, with 7 bases separating them. The CDR3 is made up of 10 amino acids. CDR3 protein: CSVDPTEAFF. CDR3 bases: TGCAGCGTGGATCCTACTGAAGCTTTCTTT.

Here the CDR3 reads CAWSLLYNEQFF. DNA of the CDR3: TGTGCCTGGTCCCTGTTGTACAATGAGCAGTTCTTC. V is TRBV30 and J is TRBJ2-1; D gene unclear. The V gene lost 5 bases and the J gene lost 4 bases, with 9 bases spanning the gap. The V gene's germline CDR1 is GTSNPN and CDR2 SVGIG (reference sequence). CDR3 length: 12 amino acids.

The V and J genes are TRBV29-1 and TRBJ1-3; tentatively, D is TRBD1 (5 bases). V lost 4 bases and J lost 0, with 19 bases in between. The CDR3 length is 17 residues. Germline CDR1 SQVTM, CDR2 ANQGSEA. CDR3 protein: CSVVVVFPGSSGNTIYF. The CDR3 DNA follows: TGCAGCGTTGTTGTTGTTTTTCCAGGGAGCTCTGGAAACACCATATATTTT.

The chain joins TRBV6-5 to TRBJ2-7; the match to TRBD1 covers 7 bases. This CDR3 has 15 residues. The V gene end was trimmed by 6 bases and the J gene end by 2 bases; junction bases not matched to a gene: 10. Germline V gives CDR1 MNHEY, CDR2 SVGAGI. DNA for the CDR3: TGTGCCAGCAGACTTACCGGGACAGCGGCCTACGAGCAGTACTTC. Amino acids: CASRLTGTAAYEQYF.

The chain couples TRBV30 to TRBJ1-4; D uncertain. Looked up from germline, CDR1 is GTSNPN and CDR2 is SVGIG (reference sequence). This CDR3 has 12 residues. Trimming took off 0 bases at V and 13 bases at J, with 12 bases between the two ends. The CDR3 here is CAWSVGDLRLFF. The CDR3 bases are TGTGCCTGGAGTGTCGGGGATTTGAGACTGTTTTTT.

This clone occurred a few times. This sequence joins TRBV9 and TRBJ2-1; 7 bases fit TRBD1. Germline assignment: CDR1 SGDLS and CDR2 YYNGEE. The ends lost 2 bases at V and 9 bases at J; junction bases unmatched: 14. The length of the CDR3 is 16 residues. CDR3 DNA sequence: TGTGCCAGCAGCGTCGGCATCCGACAGGGTAAGAGTGAGCAGTTCTTC. Its protein product is CASSVGIRQGKSEQFF.